The rows below give T cell receptor beta chains drawn from one sample of a study of T cells in Graves' hyperthyroidism and ophthalmopathy. TCRdb used MiXCR to reprocess the multiplex PCR reads, holding one entry per CDR3 protein. The table records 350,000 or so distinct CDR3 sequences, 21% of them present only once. Sequencing input: blood. All receptors come from a woman aged 50 to 60 with Graves' hyperthyroidism. CDR3s include the opening cysteine and the closing phenylalanine or tryptophan. A D gene is named only where the DNA matches it firmly. Clone size is shown for a subset of rows, as once, few, many or a class of expanded clone.

TRBD1	TRBV28	TRBJ2-5	many	14	TGTGCCAGCAGTGAAGACAGGGTAGTAGGGACCCAGTACTTC	CASSEDRVVGTQYF
NA	TRBV7-2	TRBJ2-1	many	14	TGTGCCAGCAGCCACGGGACGCCCTACAATGAGCAGTTCTTC	CASSHGTPYNEQFF
TRBD1	TRBV2	TRBJ2-2	NA	15	TGTGCCAGCAGTCGACAGGGGGGCGGGACCGGGGAGCTGTTTTTT	CASSRQGGGTGELFF
TRBD2	TRBV3-1	TRBJ2-3	many	18	TGTGCCAGCAGCCAAGATAGCGGGAGGGCCAGTAGCACAGATACGCAGTATTTT	CASSQDSGRASSTDTQYF
NA	TRBV13	TRBJ2-7	few	18	TGTGCCAGCAGCTTCATCTCTGGGTGGGGGCGAAGCTCCTACGAGCAGTACTTC	CASSFISGWGRSSYEQYF
NA	TRBV18	TRBJ2-1	few	19	TGTGCCAGCTCACCACGGGCCGGAAGGGGGTCCCCCACTTACAATGAGCAGTTCTTC	CASSPRAGRGSPTYNEQFF
TRBD1	TRBV11-3	TRBJ1-4	many	14	TGTGCCAGCAGCTTGGACAGGGGCAATGAAAAACTGTTTTTT	CASSLDRGNEKLFF
TRBD1	TRBV5-1	TRBJ2-7	few	16	TGCGCCAGCAGCTTGGCCCCGGGACAGGGAGTCTACGAGCAGTACTTC	CASSLAPGQGVYEQYF
NA	TRBV11-2	TRBJ2-2	few	14	TGTGCCAGCAGCTTCGCAGGGGTCACCGGGGAGCTGTTTTTT	CASSFAGVTGELFF
TRBD1	TRBV20-1	TRBJ1-2	many	14	TGCAGTGCTAGAGCTCTCGGGACAGGGTATGGCTACACCTTC	CSARALGTGYGYTF
TRBD2	TRBV27	TRBJ2-3	many	19	TGTGCCAGCAGTCTTAAACCCGCGGGACTAGCGGGAGAGTCGGATACGCAGTATTTT	CASSLKPAGLAGESDTQYF
TRBD2	TRBV29-1	TRBJ2-5	many	14	TGCAGCGTTGATCCTAGCGGGAGGGGGGAGACCCAGTACTTC	CSVDPSGRGETQYF
NA	TRBV5-1	TRBJ1-1	many	15	TGCGCCAGCAGCCTGGACAGTTCCCGAAAGACTGAAGCTTTCTTT	CASSLDSSRKTEAFF
TRBD2	TRBV6-2/TRBV6-3	TRBJ2-3	many	18	TGTGCCAGCAGTTACTGGGGATTAGCGGGGATGCACACAGATACGCAGTATTTT	CASSYWGLAGMHTDTQYF
NA	TRBV7-2	TRBJ2-2	many	15	TGTGCCAGCAGCTATGGCCAGGGAACGACCGGGGAGCTGTTTTTT	CASSYGQGTTGELFF
NA	TRBV20-1	TRBJ1-2	NA	14	TGCAGTGCTCAAAACAGGGATTTTAACTATGGCTACACCTTC	CSAQNRDFNYGYTF
NA	TRBV30	TRBJ2-7	many	13	TGTGCCTGGAATTTTGGGGAGTCCTACGAGCAGTACTTC	CAWNFGESYEQYF
NA	TRBV18	TRBJ1-5	many	14	TGTGCCAGCTCACCAGGCGGGATCGGTGGGCCCCAGCATTTT	CASSPGGIGGPQHF
NA	TRBV19	TRBJ2-1	NA	15	TGTGCCAGTAGTAATTTGGTGAGCTCCTACAATGAGCAGTTCTTC	CASSNLVSSYNEQFF
NA	TRBV5-1	TRBJ1-1	NA	15	TGCGCCAGCAGCTTGGTTACGAACCTAGACACTGAAGCTTTCTTT	CASSLVTNLDTEAFF
NA	TRBV2	TRBJ2-7	many	13	TGTGCCAGCAGTGAATCCAGGGTCTACGAGCAGTACTTC	CASSESRVYEQYF
NA	TRBV28	TRBJ2-7	many	12	TGTGCCAGCAGTTTACTAGCTCGGGAGCAGTACTTC	CASSLLAREQYF
NA	TRBV28	TRBJ1-1	many	12	TGTGCCAGCGGCCCATCCGTCACTGAAGCTTTCTTT	CASGPSVTEAFF
NA	TRBV25-1	TRBJ1-1	few	11	TGTGCCAGCAGTGATGGGCCCGGGGCTTTCTTT	CASSDGPGAFF
NA	TRBV28	TRBJ2-1	many	13	TGTGCCAGCAGTTGGGGGACTTCCAATGAGCAGTTCTTC	CASSWGTSNEQFF
TRBD1	TRBV3-1	TRBJ1-5	many	15	TGTGCCAGCAGCCCTGGGACAGGGGGCGGTCAGCCCCAGCATTTT	CASSPGTGGGQPQHF
NA	TRBV7-9	TRBJ1-1	NA	13	TGTGCCAGCAGCGCGGCTGTAGGTCCCCAAGCTTTCTTT	CASSAAVGPQAFF
NA	TRBV27	TRBJ2-3	few	14	TGTGCCAGCAGTTACATGACACCCACAGATACGCAGTATTTT	CASSYMTPTDTQYF
NA	TRBV10-3	TRBJ1-2	many	15	TGTGCCATCAGTGAGTCTTGGGGGGGCAGCTATGGCTACACCTTC	CAISESWGGSYGYTF
NA	TRBV3-1	TRBJ2-3	few	13	TGTGCCAGCAGCCATGGGCCTGGAAATACGCAGTATTTT	CASSHGPGNTQYF
NA	TRBV6-2/TRBV6-3	TRBJ1-4	many	14	TGTGCCAGCAGTAAGGGACATCGGTTCGAAAAACTGTTTTTT	CASSKGHRFEKLFF
TRBD2	TRBV20-1	TRBJ2-2	many	18	TGCAGTGCCACCACCCTGTGGACTAGCGGGAGAAACACCGGGGAGCTGTTTTTT	CSATTLWTSGRNTGELFF
TRBD2	TRBV30	TRBJ2-7	many	14	TGTGCCTGGAGTCCCGGGACTAGCGGGTACGAGCAGTACTTC	CAWSPGTSGYEQYF
NA	TRBV12-3/TRBV12-4	TRBJ2-2	many	13	TGTGCCAGCAGACTTCTTAGGACCGGGGAGCTGTTTTTT	CASRLLRTGELFF
NA	TRBV11-1	TRBJ2-7	many	14	TGTGCCAGCAGCTTAACGAGGGAGGACTACGAGCAGTACTTC	CASSLTREDYEQYF
TRBD1	TRBV28	TRBJ2-1	many	14	TGTGCCAGCAGTTTAGGTACAGGGGGAAATGAGCAGTTCTTC	CASSLGTGGNEQFF
TRBD1	TRBV5-6	TRBJ2-3	NA	18	TGTGCCAGCAGCTCGACAGGGAAGGGTTATTACTTCACAGATACGCAGTATTTT	CASSSTGKGYYFTDTQYF
NA	TRBV28	TRBJ2-7	few	15	TGTGCCAGCAGTTCCTCCGGGACCGCCACCTACGAGCAGTACTTC	CASSSSGTATYEQYF
TRBD1	TRBV19	TRBJ2-7	NA	15	TGTGCCAGTACCCTTGGGACAGGGGCCTCCTACGAGCAGTACTTC	CASTLGTGASYEQYF
NA	TRBV12-3/TRBV12-4	TRBJ2-3	many	14	TGTGCCAGCAGTTCGAGTAGCAGCACAGATACGCAGTATTTT	CASSSSSSTDTQYF
TRBD1	TRBV18	TRBJ2-7	few	14	TGTGCCAGCTCACCCCGGGACAGGATCCACGAGCAGTACTTC	CASSPRDRIHEQYF
NA	TRBV3-1	TRBJ2-5	once	13	TGTGCCAGCAGCCATTCCATCCAAGAGACCCAGTACTTC	CASSHSIQETQYF
TRBD2	TRBV7-9	TRBJ2-3	NA	16	TGTGCCAGCAGCTTACTTCCTAGCGGAGATACAGATACGCAGTATTTT	CASSLLPSGDTDTQYF
NA	TRBV12-3/TRBV12-4	TRBJ2-5	NA	12	TGTGCCAGCAGTATCGACGGGGAGACCCAGTACTTC	CASSIDGETQYF
NA	TRBV12-3/TRBV12-4	TRBJ2-1	many	13	TGTGCCAGCAGTTTTGGCAGAGACAATGAGCAGTTCTTC	CASSFGRDNEQFF
TRBD1	TRBV11-2	TRBJ1-2	many	17	TGTGCCAGCAGCTTAGACCCTTGGGGGACAGGGGATTATGGCTACACCTTC	CASSLDPWGTGDYGYTF
TRBD1	TRBV5-4	TRBJ1-1	NA	12	TGTGCCAGCAGCTTGGTGACAGGGGGGGCTTTCTTT	CASSLVTGGAFF
TRBD2	TRBV15	TRBJ2-1	many	14	TGTGCCACCAGCAGAGGACTAGCTGTAAATGAGCAGTTCTTC	CATSRGLAVNEQFF
NA	TRBV12-3/TRBV12-4	TRBJ2-4	many	15	TGTGCCAGCAGTTCATTGCGGGTGTCCAAAAACATTCAGTACTTC	CASSSLRVSKNIQYF
NA	TRBV28	TRBJ2-5	many	12	TGTGCCAGCAGTTTCGCGGTGGGGACCCAGTACTTC	CASSFAVGTQYF
NA	TRBV29-1	TRBJ1-2	NA	12	TGCAGCGTTGACCGGGGGCAAGATGGCTACACCTTC	CSVDRGQDGYTF
NA	TRBV20-1	TRBJ1-6	NA	14	TGCAGTGCTAGAGAGGGGGGCGCGAATTCACCCCTCCACTTT	CSAREGGANSPLHF
TRBD1	TRBV7-6	TRBJ1-4	NA	16	TGTGCCAGCAGCCCCAACCCGACAGGGGGCAATGAAAAACTGTTTTTT	CASSPNPTGGNEKLFF
NA	TRBV20-1	TRBJ2-3	many	13	TGCAGTGCGGTAGCGAGCAGCACAGATACGCAGTATTTT	CSAVASSTDTQYF
NA	TRBV11-3	TRBJ2-3	many	14	TGTGCCAGCAGCTTACCTCGGGGCACAGATACGCAGTATTTT	CASSLPRGTDTQYF
NA	TRBV7-9	TRBJ2-1	many	15	TGTGCCAGCAACCCCTCGGGGTCCCCGGGGAATGAGCAGTTCTTC	CASNPSGSPGNEQFF
NA	TRBV28	TRBJ1-6	many	15	TGTGCCAGCCGTCTACTAGGTTCCTATAATTCACCCCTCCACTTT	CASRLLGSYNSPLHF